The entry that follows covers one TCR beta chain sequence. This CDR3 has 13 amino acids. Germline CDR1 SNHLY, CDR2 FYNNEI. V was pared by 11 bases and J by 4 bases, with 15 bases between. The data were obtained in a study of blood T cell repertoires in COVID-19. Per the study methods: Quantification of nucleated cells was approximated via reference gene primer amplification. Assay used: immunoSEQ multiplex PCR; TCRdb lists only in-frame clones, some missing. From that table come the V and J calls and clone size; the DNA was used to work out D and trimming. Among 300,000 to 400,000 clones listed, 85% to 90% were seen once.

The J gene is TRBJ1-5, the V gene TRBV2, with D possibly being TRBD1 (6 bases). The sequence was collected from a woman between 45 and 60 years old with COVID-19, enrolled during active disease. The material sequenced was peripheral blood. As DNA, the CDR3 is TGTGCCTGTAGGCGGGGGCCGAATCAGCCCCAGCATTTT. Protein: CACRRGPNQPQHF. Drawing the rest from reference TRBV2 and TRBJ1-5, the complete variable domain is EPEVTQTPSHQVTQMGQEVILRCVPISNHLYFYWYRQILGQKVEFLVSFYNNEISEKSEIFDDQFSVERPDGSNFTLKIRSTKLEDSAMYFCACRRGPNQPQHFGDGTRLSIL.